This is a list of T cell receptor beta chains from one sample in a study of blood T cell repertoires in COVID-19. Measured with immunoSEQ multiplex PCR; TCRdb has only the in-frame clones, and not every one. Altogether 250,000 to 300,000 clones are present, around 83% being singletons, with the ten largest covering approximately 5.9%. The sequenced sample consisted of peripheral blood. The origin of the receptors is a man at least 80 years old with acute or convalescent COVID-19. The conserved cysteine and the conserved F or W are not part of the CDR3 here. D genes are given only for firm matches.

-	TRBV24-1	ATSQGGNTGELF
-	TRBV7-2	ASSLVALSTDGYT
-	TRBV7-9	ASSLYGSGANTGELF
-	TRBV18	ASSQLTGMTEAF
-	TRBV27	ASSTVNSPLH
TRBD1	TRBV5-1	ASSPLTRDRGSYGYT
TRBD1	TRBV6-6	ASRATGGAGQPQH
-	TRBV4-2	ASSQEERQVGEQF
TRBD1	TRBV19	ASSKVTGSSGANVLT
TRBD1	TRBV3-1/TRBV3-2	ASTSGTGIYEQY
-	TRBV28	ASSSPPTRLF
-	TRBV28	ASSSGSTVSDPQY
TRBD1	TRBV4-1	ASSQDRDRENEQF
-	TRBV19	ASSARTRGEQY
TRBD1	TRBV15	ATSSAQGAIGYT
TRBD1	TRBV29-1	SVDQGAGQPQH
TRBD2	TRBV30	AWSSGGGETQY
TRBD1	TRBV5-1	ASSLPQGATDTQY
-	TRBV30	ASNWGRGGYT
-	TRBV19	ASTGMGTDTQY
-	TRBV27	ASRVRGNYEQY
TRBD1	TRBV3-1/TRBV3-2	ASSQDQGQALGLF
TRBD2	TRBV18	ASSPRTGLAGKTQY
-	TRBV11-1	ASSSVWSGYT
-	TRBV11-3	ASSLESRQETQY
-	TRBV4-1	ASSQVPGVSGNTIY
-	TRBV18	ASLGIGGAFDEQY
-	TRBV12-3/TRBV12-4	ASSPGLNGYT
-	TRBV6-5	ASSPQGTANYGYT